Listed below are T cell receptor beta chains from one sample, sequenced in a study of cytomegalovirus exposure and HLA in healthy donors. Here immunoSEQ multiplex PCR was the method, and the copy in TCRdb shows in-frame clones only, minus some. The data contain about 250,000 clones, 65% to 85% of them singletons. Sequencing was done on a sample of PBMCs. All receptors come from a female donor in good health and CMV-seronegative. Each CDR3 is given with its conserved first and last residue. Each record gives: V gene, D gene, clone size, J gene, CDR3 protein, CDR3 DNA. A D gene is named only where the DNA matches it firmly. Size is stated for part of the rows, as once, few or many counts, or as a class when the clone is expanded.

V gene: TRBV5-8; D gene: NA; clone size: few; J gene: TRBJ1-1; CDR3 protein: CASSLDRRREAFF; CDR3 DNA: TGTGCCAGCAGCTTGGACCGCCGGAGGGAAGCTTTCTTT
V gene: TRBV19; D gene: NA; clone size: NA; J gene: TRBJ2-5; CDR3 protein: CASSRRQFQETQYF; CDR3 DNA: TGTGCCAGTAGTAGGAGACAGTTCCAAGAGACCCAGTACTTC
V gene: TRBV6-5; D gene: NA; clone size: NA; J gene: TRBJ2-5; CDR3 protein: CASRWAETQYF; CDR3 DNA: TGTGCCAGCAGGTGGGCAGAGACCCAGTACTTC
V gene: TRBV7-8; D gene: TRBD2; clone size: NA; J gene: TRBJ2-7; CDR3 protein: CASSLDRLAGGLEQYF; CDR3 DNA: TGTGCCAGCAGCTTAGACCGCCTAGCGGGAGGACTCGAGCAGTACTTC
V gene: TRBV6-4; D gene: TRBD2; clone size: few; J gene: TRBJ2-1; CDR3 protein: CASSRTSGRRQFF; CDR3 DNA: TGTGCCAGCAGTAGGACTAGCGGGAGGCGGCAGTTCTTC
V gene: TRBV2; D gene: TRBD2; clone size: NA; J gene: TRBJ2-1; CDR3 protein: CASAMVLAGDSDEQFF; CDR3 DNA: TGTGCCAGTGCAATGGTCCTAGCGGGAGATTCTGATGAGCAGTTCTTC
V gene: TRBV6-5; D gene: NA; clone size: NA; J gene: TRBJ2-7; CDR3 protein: CASSEKLQGYEQYF; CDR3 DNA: TGTGCCAGCAGTGAAAAGCTTCAGGGTTACGAGCAGTACTTC
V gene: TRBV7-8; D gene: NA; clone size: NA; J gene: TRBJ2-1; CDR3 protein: CASSLASAGQEQFF; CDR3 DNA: TGTGCCAGCAGCTTAGCTTCGGCGGGACAGGAGCAGTTCTTC
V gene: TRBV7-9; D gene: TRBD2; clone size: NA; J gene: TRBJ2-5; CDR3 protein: CASSPGLAGRQETQYF; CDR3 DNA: TGTGCCAGCAGCCCAGGACTAGCGGGACGACAAGAGACCCAGTACTTC
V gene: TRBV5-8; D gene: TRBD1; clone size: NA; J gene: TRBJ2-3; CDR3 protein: CASSLVRGHTDTQYF; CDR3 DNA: TGTGCCAGCAGCTTGGTCAGGGGGCACACAGATACGCAGTATTTT
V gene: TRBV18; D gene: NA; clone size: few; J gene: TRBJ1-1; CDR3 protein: CASSPVNTMNTEAFF; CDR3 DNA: TGTGCCAGCTCACCGGTTAACACCATGAACACTGAAGCTTTCTTT
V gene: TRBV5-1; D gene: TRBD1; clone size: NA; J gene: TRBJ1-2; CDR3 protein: CASSLEVTGTPWYGYTF; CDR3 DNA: TGCGCCAGCAGCTTGGAAGTGACAGGGACCCCATGGTATGGCTACACCTTC
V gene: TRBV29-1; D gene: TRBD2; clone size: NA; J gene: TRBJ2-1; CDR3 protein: CSVEKVAGGANEQFF; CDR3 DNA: TGCAGCGTTGAAAAGGTGGCGGGAGGTGCCAATGAGCAGTTCTTC
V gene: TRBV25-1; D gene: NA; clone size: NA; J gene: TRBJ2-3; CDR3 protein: CASSEYVMTDTQYF; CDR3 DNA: TGTGCCAGCAGTGAATATGTTATGACAGATACGCAGTATTTT
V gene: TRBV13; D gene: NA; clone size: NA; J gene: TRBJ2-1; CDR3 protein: CASSDRGTISYNEQFF; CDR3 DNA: TGTGCCAGCAGTGATCGGGGAACTATCTCCTACAATGAGCAGTTCTTC
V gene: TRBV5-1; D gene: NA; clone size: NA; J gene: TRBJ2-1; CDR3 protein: CASSQNLLRNEQFF; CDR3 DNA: TGCGCCAGCAGCCAAAACCTACTACGAAATGAGCAGTTCTTC
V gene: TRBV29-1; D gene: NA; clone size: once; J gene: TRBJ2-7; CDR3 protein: CSVEPQGDEQYF; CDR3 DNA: TGCAGCGTTGAACCTCAGGGCGACGAGCAGTACTTC
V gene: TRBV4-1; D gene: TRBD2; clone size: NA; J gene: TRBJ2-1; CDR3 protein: CASSQDRTSGNLGFF; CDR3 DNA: TGCGCCAGCAGCCAAGACAGGACTAGCGGGAACTTGGGGTTCTTC